The 8 T cell receptor beta chains listed next were all sequenced from one sample in a study of blood T cell repertoires in COVID-19. The table came from immunoSEQ multiplex PCR; TCRdb's copy has only in-frame clones and leaves some out. The sample has roughly 39,000 clones; roughly nine tenths are singletons. The sample taken for sequencing was peripheral blood. Receptors were obtained from an elderly woman with active COVID-19.

The chain recombines TRBV10-3 with TRBJ2-5, with 9 positions matching TRBD1. J was trimmed by 4 bases and V by 6 bases; bases with no gene match: 6. The CDR3 covers 14 residues. From germline, CDR1 is ENHRY and CDR2 SYGVKD. CDR3 in amino acids: CAIRGGQGPETQYF. The CDR3 DNA reads TGTGCCATCAGAGGGGGACAGGGTCCAGAGACCCAGTACTTC.

V is TRBV19 and J is TRBJ2-3; no reliable D call. This CDR3 spans 15 amino acids. Germline values: CDR1 LNHDA, CDR2 SQIVND (reference sequence). Trimming removed 1 base at V and 2 bases at J, with 10 bases between. The CDR3 nucleotides are TGTGCCAGTAGTATAGGCAGGCAGAACACAGATACGCAGTATTTT. It codes for CASSIGRQNTDTQYF. The full variable domain, completed using reference TRBV19 and TRBJ2-3, is DGGITQSPKYLFRKEGQNVTLSCEQNLNHDAMYWYRQDPGQGLRLIYYSQIVNDFQKGDIAEGYSVSREKKESFPLTVTSAQKNPTAFYLCASSIGRQNTDTQYFGPGTRLTVL.

This chain joins TRBV30 and TRBJ1-1; the D gene is possibly TRBD1 (6 bases). This CDR3 comprises 15 residues. V was cut by 6 bases and J by 1 base, with 18 bases left in between. Germline V gene data show CDR1 as GTSNPN and CDR2 as SVGIG (reference sequence). This CDR3 is CACCAGGRRNTEAFF. Written as DNA, the CDR3 is TGTGCCTGCTGCGCGGGGGGGCGACGGAACACTGAAGCTTTCTTT. Complete variable domain (other parts from reference TRBV30 and TRBJ1-1): SQTIHQWPATLVQPVGSPLSLECTVEGTSNPNLYWYRQAAGRGLQLLFYSVGIGQISSEVPQNLSASRPQDRQFILSSKKLLLSDSGFYLCACCAGGRRNTEAFFGQGTRLTVV.

About this clone: Within the sample, other DNA sequences also encode this same CDR3. The V call is TRBV18, the J call TRBJ2-7, with D possibly TRBD2 on 5 matching bases. From germline, CDR1 is KGHSH and CDR2 LQKENI. The CDR3 is made up of 14 amino acids. The V gene lost 2 bases and the J gene lost 0 bases, with 8 bases spanning the gap. The CDR3 DNA follows: TGTGCCAGCTCACCAAGGAGGAGCTCCTACGAGCAGTACTTC. Its protein is CASSPRRSSYEQYF.

This clone was detected only a few times. The chain couples TRBV15 to TRBJ1-6; 8 nucleotides agree with TRBD1. Germline CDR1 and CDR2: LNHNV and YYDKDF (reference sequence). V trimming: 5 bases; J trimming: 5 bases; junction bases outside the gene matches: 5. The CDR3 has 15 amino acids. This CDR3 is CATSPGTGDNSPLHF. Here the CDR3 DNA reads TGTGCCACCAGCCCAGGGACAGGAGATAATTCACCCCTCCACTTT.

The V and J genes are TRBV19 and TRBJ2-2; unclear D gene. Trimming shortened V by 4 bases and J by 4 bases, and 10 bases separated the two germline ends. CDR3 size: 14 residues. Looked up from germline, CDR1 is LNHDA and CDR2 is SQIVND (reference sequence). The CDR3 loop reads CASSRAGFTGELFF. CDR3 sequence (DNA): TGTGCCAGTAGTAGAGCCGGGTTCACCGGGGAGCTGTTTTTT.

This rearrangement joins TRBV3-1 (or the pseudogene TRBV3-2) to TRBJ1-1; D not certain. There are 13 residues in the CDR3. CDR1 is LGHDT and CDR2 is YNNKEL in the germline V gene (reference sequence). V was clipped by 0 bases and J by 9 bases, with 11 bases between them. In DNA, the CDR3 is TGTGCCAGCAGCCAAGATCGCGGTTCGAAAGCTTTCTTT. Its translation is CASSQDRGSKAFF.

This clone was detected only once. This chain joins TRBV4-1 and TRBJ1-4, with TRBD1 matching over 9 bases. Germline assignment: CDR1 MGHRA and CDR2 YSYEKL. With 1 base clipped from V and 5 bases from J, the junction kept 8 bases outside the gene matches. CDR3 length: 17 residues. CDR3 sequence (DNA): TGCGCCAGCAGCCAAGCCGGACAGGGGATACCGAATGAAAAACTGTTTTTT. Its protein is CASSQAGQGIPNEKLFF.